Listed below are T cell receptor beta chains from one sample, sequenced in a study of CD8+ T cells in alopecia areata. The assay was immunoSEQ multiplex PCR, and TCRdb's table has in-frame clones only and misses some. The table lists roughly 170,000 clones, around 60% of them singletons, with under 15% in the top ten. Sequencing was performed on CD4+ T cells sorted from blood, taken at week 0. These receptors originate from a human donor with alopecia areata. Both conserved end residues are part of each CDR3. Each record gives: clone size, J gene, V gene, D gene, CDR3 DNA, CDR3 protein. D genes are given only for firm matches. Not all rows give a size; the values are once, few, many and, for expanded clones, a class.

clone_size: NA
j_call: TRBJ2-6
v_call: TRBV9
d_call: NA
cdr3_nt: TGTGCCAGCAGCGTAGGAGGGGGAGGCAACGTCCTGACTTTC
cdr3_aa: CASSVGGGGNVLTF

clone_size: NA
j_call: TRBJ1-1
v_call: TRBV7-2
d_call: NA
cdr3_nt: TGTGCCAGCCCCGGCGGACGACTTGGCATGAACACTGAAGCTTTCTTT
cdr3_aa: CASPGGRLGMNTEAFF

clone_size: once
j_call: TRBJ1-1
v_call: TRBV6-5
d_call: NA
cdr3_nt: TGTGCCAGCAGTTCCCCAGGGACTGAAGCTTTCTTT
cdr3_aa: CASSSPGTEAFF

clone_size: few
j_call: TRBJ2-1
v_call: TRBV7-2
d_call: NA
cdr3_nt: TGTGCCAGCAGCCCTCCCTGGGGAGAGCAGTTCTTC
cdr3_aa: CASSPPWGEQFF

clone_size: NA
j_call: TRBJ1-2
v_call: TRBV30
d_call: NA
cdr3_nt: TGTGCCTGGACCCCAGGGGACGGCTACACCTTC
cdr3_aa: CAWTPGDGYTF

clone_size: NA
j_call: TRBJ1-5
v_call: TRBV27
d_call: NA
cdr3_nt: TGTGCCAGCAGCTACGACAGGCGCAATCAGCCCCAGCATTTT
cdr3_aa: CASSYDRRNQPQHF

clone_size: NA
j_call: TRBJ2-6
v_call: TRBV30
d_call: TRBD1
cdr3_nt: TGTGCCTATTCGACAGGGACCCCCTCTGGGGCCAACGTCCTGACTTTC
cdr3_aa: CAYSTGTPSGANVLTF

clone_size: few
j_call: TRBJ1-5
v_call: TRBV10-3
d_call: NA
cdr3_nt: TGTGCCATCCAGGACAGAACGGATCAGCCCCAGCATTTT
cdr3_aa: CAIQDRTDQPQHF

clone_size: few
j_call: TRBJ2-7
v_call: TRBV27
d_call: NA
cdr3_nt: TGTGCCAGCAGTAAACAGGGCCGCTCCTACGAGCAGTACTTC
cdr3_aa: CASSKQGRSYEQYF

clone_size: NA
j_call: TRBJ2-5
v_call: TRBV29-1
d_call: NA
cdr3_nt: TGCAGCGTCGGACTGATGTTCCAAGAGACCCAGTACTTC
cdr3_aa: CSVGLMFQETQYF

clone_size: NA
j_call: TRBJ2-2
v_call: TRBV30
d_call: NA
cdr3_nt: TGTGCCCGGGGTCGGGAGAACACCGGGGAGCTGTTTTTT
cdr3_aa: CARGRENTGELFF

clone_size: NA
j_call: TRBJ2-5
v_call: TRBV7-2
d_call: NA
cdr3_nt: TGTGCCAGCAGCCGGCCGGGACCACAAGAGACCCAGTACTTC
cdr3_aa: CASSRPGPQETQYF

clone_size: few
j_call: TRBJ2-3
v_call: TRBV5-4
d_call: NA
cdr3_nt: TGTGCCAGCAGAGCTGACAGGACCGCCTCCTTTTTT
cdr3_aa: CASRADRTASFF

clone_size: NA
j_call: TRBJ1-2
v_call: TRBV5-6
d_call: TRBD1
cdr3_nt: TGTGCCAGCAGCTTGTGGGCCTCAGGGGGCTATGGCTACACCTTC
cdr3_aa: CASSLWASGGYGYTF

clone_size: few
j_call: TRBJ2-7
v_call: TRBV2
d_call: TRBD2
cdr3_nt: TGTGCCAGCAAGGGAGGGGACTCCTACGAGCAGTACTTC
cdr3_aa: CASKGGDSYEQYF

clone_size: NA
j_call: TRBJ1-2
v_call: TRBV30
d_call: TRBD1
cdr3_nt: TGTGCCTGGAGGAGAGGGGGCGACTATGGCTACACCTTC
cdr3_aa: CAWRRGGDYGYTF

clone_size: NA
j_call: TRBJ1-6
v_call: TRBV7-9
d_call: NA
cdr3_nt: TGTGCCAGCAGCTTAGATCTCTATTCACCCCTCCACTTT
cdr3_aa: CASSLDLYSPLHF

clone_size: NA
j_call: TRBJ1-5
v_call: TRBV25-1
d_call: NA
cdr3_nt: TGTGCCAGTCAGCAGCCCCAGCATTTT
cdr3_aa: CASQQPQHF

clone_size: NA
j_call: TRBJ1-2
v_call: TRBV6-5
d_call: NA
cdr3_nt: TGTGCCAGCAGTTACAAGGCAGGGGCTAACTATGGCTACACCTTC
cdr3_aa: CASSYKAGANYGYTF

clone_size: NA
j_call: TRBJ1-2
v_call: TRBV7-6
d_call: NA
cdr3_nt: TGTGCCAGCAGCTCGACCGAAGGCTATGGCTACACCTTC
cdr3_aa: CASSSTEGYGYTF

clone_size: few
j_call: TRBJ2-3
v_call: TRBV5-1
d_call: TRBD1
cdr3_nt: TGCGCCAGCAGCCCCCGGGGACAGACAGATACGCAGTATTTT
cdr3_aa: CASSPRGQTDTQYF

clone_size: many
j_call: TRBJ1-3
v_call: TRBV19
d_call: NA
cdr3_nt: TGTGCCAGTAGTCGCGTTGCTGGGCAGAACTCTGGAAACACCATATATTTT
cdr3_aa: CASSRVAGQNSGNTIYF